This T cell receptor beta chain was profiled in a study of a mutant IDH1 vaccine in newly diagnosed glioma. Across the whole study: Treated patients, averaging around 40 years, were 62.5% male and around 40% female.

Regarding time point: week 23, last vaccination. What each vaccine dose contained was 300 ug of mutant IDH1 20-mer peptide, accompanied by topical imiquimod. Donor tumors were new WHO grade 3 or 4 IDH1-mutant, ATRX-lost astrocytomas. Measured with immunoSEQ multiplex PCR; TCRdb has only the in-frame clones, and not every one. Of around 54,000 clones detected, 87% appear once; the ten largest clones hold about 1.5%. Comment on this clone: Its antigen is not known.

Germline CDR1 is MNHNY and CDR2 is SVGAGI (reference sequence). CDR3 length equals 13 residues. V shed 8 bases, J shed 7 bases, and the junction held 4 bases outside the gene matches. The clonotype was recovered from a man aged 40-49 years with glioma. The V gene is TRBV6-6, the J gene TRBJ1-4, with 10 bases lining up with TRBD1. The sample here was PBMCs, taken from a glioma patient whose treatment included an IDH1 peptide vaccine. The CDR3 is CASSGTGVEKLFF. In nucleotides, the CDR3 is TGTGCCAGCTCCGGGACAGGGGTTGAAAAACTGTTTTTT.